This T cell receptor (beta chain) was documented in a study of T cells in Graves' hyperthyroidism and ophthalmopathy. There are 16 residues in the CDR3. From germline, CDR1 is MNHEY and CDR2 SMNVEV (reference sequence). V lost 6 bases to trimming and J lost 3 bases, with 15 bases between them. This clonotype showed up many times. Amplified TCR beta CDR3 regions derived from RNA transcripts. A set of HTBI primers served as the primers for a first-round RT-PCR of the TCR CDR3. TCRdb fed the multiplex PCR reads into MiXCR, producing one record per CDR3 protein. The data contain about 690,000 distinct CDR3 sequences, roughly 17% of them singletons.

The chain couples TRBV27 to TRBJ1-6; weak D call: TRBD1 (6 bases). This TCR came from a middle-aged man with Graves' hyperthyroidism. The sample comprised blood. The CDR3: CASSLLDSIYNSPLHF. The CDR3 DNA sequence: TGTGCCAGCAGCCTCCTGGACAGTATCTATAATTCACCCCTCCACTTT.